A selection of T cell receptor beta chains follows, all from one sample in a study of blood T cell repertoires in COVID-19. Method: immunoSEQ multiplex PCR; TCRdb's copy keeps in-frame clones and lacks some. The sample shows approximately 200,000 clones, roughly 82% of them seen only once. Sequencing was carried out using PBMCs or T cells enriched from blood (not recorded which). The receptors were gathered from a man in his forties or fifties who had recovered from COVID-19. Both conserved end residues are part of each CDR3. A D gene is named only where the DNA matches it firmly. Clone size appears in some rows only: once, few, many, or a class for an expanded clone.

D gene: .; J gene: TRBJ1-1; clone size: .; V gene: TRBV15; CDR3 protein: CATSDGMNTEAFF; CDR3 DNA: TGTGCCACCAGCGACGGGATGAACACTGAAGCTTTCTTT
D gene: .; J gene: TRBJ1-1; clone size: .; V gene: TRBV11-1; CDR3 protein: CASSFSLNYRDTEAFF; CDR3 DNA: TGTGCCAGCAGCTTTTCGCTGAATTACAGGGACACTGAAGCTTTCTTT
D gene: TRBD1; J gene: TRBJ2-2; clone size: .; V gene: TRBV27; CDR3 protein: CASTPTGWYTGELFF; CDR3 DNA: TGTGCCAGCACCCCGACAGGGTGGTACACCGGGGAGCTGTTTTTT
D gene: .; J gene: TRBJ1-2; clone size: .; V gene: TRBV11-2; CDR3 protein: CASSLDPGSNYGYTF; CDR3 DNA: TGTGCCAGCAGCTTAGATCCCGGGTCTAACTATGGCTACACCTTC
D gene: .; J gene: TRBJ2-1; clone size: few; V gene: TRBV5-1; CDR3 protein: CASSLDSYNEQFF; CDR3 DNA: TGCGCCAGCAGCTTGGACAGTTACAATGAGCAGTTCTTC
D gene: .; J gene: TRBJ2-1; clone size: .; V gene: TRBV29-1; CDR3 protein: CSVEEYQGYNEQFF; CDR3 DNA: TGCAGCGTTGAAGAGTATCAGGGATACAATGAGCAGTTCTTC
D gene: .; J gene: TRBJ2-3; clone size: .; V gene: TRBV14; CDR3 protein: CASSQDWVGAPGADTQYF; CDR3 DNA: TGTGCCAGCAGCCAAGATTGGGTGGGAGCCCCAGGGGCAGATACGCAGTATTTT
D gene: TRBD2; J gene: TRBJ2-1; clone size: once; V gene: TRBV19; CDR3 protein: CATTLQSGSVLGEQFF; CDR3 DNA: TGTGCCACTACCCTCCAGAGCGGGAGCGTCTTGGGTGAGCAGTTCTTC
D gene: .; J gene: TRBJ2-1; clone size: .; V gene: TRBV7-2; CDR3 protein: CASTPDGSSYNEQFF; CDR3 DNA: TGTGCCAGCACCCCCGACGGGTCGTCCTACAATGAGCAGTTCTTC
D gene: TRBD1; J gene: TRBJ1-2; clone size: .; V gene: TRBV7-9; CDR3 protein: CASSPRDRVDYGYTF; CDR3 DNA: TGTGCCAGCAGCCCACGGGACAGGGTGGACTATGGCTACACCTTC
D gene: .; J gene: TRBJ1-1; clone size: .; V gene: TRBV28; CDR3 protein: CASSPTGWAAMNTEAFF; CDR3 DNA: TGTGCCAGCAGTCCTACAGGGTGGGCAGCAATGAACACTGAAGCTTTCTTT
D gene: TRBD2; J gene: TRBJ2-7; clone size: once; V gene: TRBV6-2/TRBV6-3; CDR3 protein: CASSLTGTSGSYEQYF; CDR3 DNA: TGTGCCAGCAGCTTAACCGGGACTAGCGGGAGCTACGAGCAGTACTTC
D gene: TRBD1; J gene: TRBJ2-2; clone size: .; V gene: TRBV2; CDR3 protein: CATKGQGDTGELFF; CDR3 DNA: TGTGCCACCAAGGGGCAGGGGGACACCGGGGAGCTGTTTTTT
D gene: .; J gene: TRBJ2-5; clone size: .; V gene: TRBV11-1; CDR3 protein: CASSRQARETQYF; CDR3 DNA: TGTGCCAGCAGCCGACAGGCTAGAGAGACCCAGTACTTC
D gene: TRBD2; J gene: TRBJ2-1; clone size: .; V gene: TRBV16; CDR3 protein: CASSLRAGTISNEQFF; CDR3 DNA: TGTGCCAGCAGCCTTAGAGCGGGAACTATCTCGAATGAGCAGTTCTTC
D gene: .; J gene: TRBJ2-5; clone size: few; V gene: TRBV28; CDR3 protein: CASRLDRRETQYF; CDR3 DNA: TGTGCCAGTCGGCTCGACAGGCGGGAGACCCAGTACTTC
D gene: .; J gene: TRBJ1-3; clone size: once; V gene: TRBV23-1; CDR3 protein: CASCLCLPSLSSGNTIYF; CDR3 DNA: TGCGCCAGCTGCCTTTGCCTGCCAAGTCTTAGCTCTGGAAACACCATATATTTT
D gene: .; J gene: TRBJ1-4; clone size: .; V gene: TRBV30; CDR3 protein: CAWSMGTNEKLFF; CDR3 DNA: TGTGCCTGGAGTATGGGCACTAATGAAAAACTGTTTTTT
D gene: TRBD1; J gene: TRBJ1-6; clone size: .; V gene: TRBV19; CDR3 protein: CAIGDRGSSPLHF; CDR3 DNA: TGTGCCATAGGTGACAGGGGCTCTTCACCCCTCCACTTT
D gene: TRBD1; J gene: TRBJ2-3; clone size: .; V gene: TRBV5-6; CDR3 protein: CASSQDRAWFSDTQYF; CDR3 DNA: TGTGCCAGCAGCCAGGACAGGGCCTGGTTTTCAGATACGCAGTATTTT
D gene: .; J gene: TRBJ1-2; clone size: .; V gene: TRBV19; CDR3 protein: CASSLHATGQPFYTF; CDR3 DNA: TGTGCCAGTAGTTTACATGCTACAGGGCAACCCTTCTACACCTTC
D gene: TRBD1; J gene: TRBJ1-6; clone size: few; V gene: TRBV5-1; CDR3 protein: CASSPGTGFNSPLHF; CDR3 DNA: TGCGCCAGCAGCCCCGGGACAGGGTTCAATTCACCCCTCCACTTT
D gene: TRBD2; J gene: TRBJ2-3; clone size: .; V gene: TRBV6-2/TRBV6-3; CDR3 protein: CASSNYPIAGAMDTQYF; CDR3 DNA: TGTGCCAGCAGTAACTATCCGATAGCGGGAGCTATGGATACGCAGTATTTT
D gene: .; J gene: TRBJ2-7; clone size: .; V gene: TRBV30; CDR3 protein: CAWSVPQRGEQYF; CDR3 DNA: TGTGCCTGGAGTGTACCCCAGAGGGGGGAGCAGTACTTC
D gene: TRBD2; J gene: TRBJ2-7; clone size: .; V gene: TRBV9; CDR3 protein: CASSGGAQLAGVHEQYF; CDR3 DNA: TGTGCCAGCAGCGGAGGAGCCCAGCTAGCGGGAGTCCACGAGCAGTACTTC
D gene: .; J gene: TRBJ2-5; clone size: .; V gene: TRBV7-8; CDR3 protein: CASSRNQGQETQYF; CDR3 DNA: TGTGCCAGCAGCCGTAACCAGGGACAAGAGACCCAGTACTTC
D gene: .; J gene: TRBJ2-1; clone size: .; V gene: TRBV5-1; CDR3 protein: CASSLVGQLFNEQFF; CDR3 DNA: TGCGCCAGCAGCTTGGTTGGACAGTTGTTCAATGAGCAGTTCTTC
D gene: .; J gene: TRBJ2-2; clone size: .; V gene: TRBV4-2; CDR3 protein: CASSQGGRIGELFF; CDR3 DNA: TGTGCCAGCAGCCAAGGGGGGAGGATCGGGGAGCTGTTTTTT
D gene: .; J gene: TRBJ2-3; clone size: .; V gene: TRBV5-1; CDR3 protein: CASSLAGRTESTDTQYF; CDR3 DNA: TGCGCCAGCAGCTTGGCCGGGCGGACAGAAAGCACAGATACGCAGTATTTT
D gene: TRBD1; J gene: TRBJ2-1; clone size: .; V gene: TRBV4-1; CDR3 protein: CASSQDPAGGSNEQFF; CDR3 DNA: TGCGCCAGCAGCCAAGATCCGGCAGGGGGTAGCAATGAGCAGTTCTTC
D gene: .; J gene: TRBJ2-1; clone size: .; V gene: TRBV4-3; CDR3 protein: CASSQRAGNSYNEQFF; CDR3 DNA: TGCGCCAGCAGCCAACGAGCCGGGAACTCCTACAATGAGCAGTTCTTC
D gene: TRBD2; J gene: TRBJ2-6; clone size: .; V gene: TRBV18; CDR3 protein: CASPGGGSPSGANVLTF; CDR3 DNA: TGTGCCAGCCCGGGGGGAGGATCCCCCTCTGGGGCCAACGTCCTGACTTTC
D gene: .; J gene: TRBJ2-6; clone size: .; V gene: TRBV29-1; CDR3 protein: CSVVSSGANVLTF; CDR3 DNA: TGCAGCGTTGTTAGCTCTGGGGCCAACGTCCTGACTTTC
D gene: .; J gene: TRBJ1-4; clone size: .; V gene: TRBV4-3; CDR3 protein: CASSQTQGSRNEKLFF; CDR3 DNA: TGCGCCAGCAGCCAAACGCAGGGTTCTCGGAATGAAAAACTGTTTTTT
D gene: TRBD1; J gene: TRBJ1-5; clone size: .; V gene: TRBV27; CDR3 protein: CASSLRTGGLGQPQHF; CDR3 DNA: TGTGCCAGCAGTTTACGGACAGGGGGCCTAGGTCAGCCCCAGCATTTT
D gene: .; J gene: TRBJ1-1; clone size: .; V gene: TRBV7-6; CDR3 protein: CASSPFREKNTEAFF; CDR3 DNA: TGTGCCAGCAGCCCGTTTCGGGAGAAGAACACTGAAGCTTTCTTT
D gene: TRBD1; J gene: TRBJ2-1; clone size: .; V gene: TRBV12-5; CDR3 protein: CASGGQGVYNEQFF; CDR3 DNA: TGTGCTAGTGGTGGACAGGGGGTTTACAATGAGCAGTTCTTC
D gene: .; J gene: TRBJ2-2; clone size: .; V gene: TRBV19; CDR3 protein: CASIRGSGTGELFF; CDR3 DNA: TGTGCCAGTATCCGGGGGTCGGGCACCGGGGAGCTGTTTTTT
D gene: .; J gene: TRBJ2-2; clone size: .; V gene: TRBV11-3; CDR3 protein: CASSLNSYTGELFF; CDR3 DNA: TGTGCCAGCAGCTTAAACTCCTACACCGGGGAGCTGTTTTTT
D gene: .; J gene: TRBJ2-7; clone size: once; V gene: TRBV28; CDR3 protein: CASSLASGYEQYF; CDR3 DNA: TGTGCCAGCAGTTTAGCGTCAGGTTACGAGCAGTACTTC
D gene: TRBD1; J gene: TRBJ1-2; clone size: .; V gene: TRBV7-2; CDR3 protein: CASSPQGLASAVYGYTF; CDR3 DNA: TGTGCCAGCAGCCCACAGGGGCTCGCTTCTGCGGTCTATGGCTACACCTTC
D gene: TRBD2; J gene: TRBJ2-3; clone size: .; V gene: TRBV7-3; CDR3 protein: CASSLRAGGPLSTDTQYF; CDR3 DNA: TGTGCCAGCAGCTTACGAGCGGGAGGGCCCCTTAGCACAGATACGCAGTATTTT
D gene: TRBD2; J gene: TRBJ2-7; clone size: .; V gene: TRBV6-5; CDR3 protein: CASSYSGGLDGSEQYF; CDR3 DNA: TGTGCCAGCAGTTACTCGGGGGGACTAGACGGGAGCGAGCAGTACTTC
D gene: TRBD2; J gene: TRBJ2-2; clone size: .; V gene: TRBV28; CDR3 protein: CASSFRGLAGVTGELFF; CDR3 DNA: TGTGCCAGCAGTTTTCGGGGGCTAGCGGGAGTTACCGGGGAGCTGTTTTTT
D gene: .; J gene: TRBJ2-3; clone size: many; V gene: TRBV15; CDR3 protein: CATSRDRGTGGDTQYF; CDR3 DNA: TGTGCCACCAGCAGAGATAGGGGAACAGGAGGGGATACGCAGTATTTT
D gene: TRBD1; J gene: TRBJ2-2; clone size: .; V gene: TRBV5-1; CDR3 protein: CASSSGVTGGVVGELFF; CDR3 DNA: TGCGCCAGCAGCTCCGGGGTGACAGGGGGTGTTGTCGGGGAGCTGTTTTTT
D gene: .; J gene: TRBJ1-2; clone size: many; V gene: TRBV6-5; CDR3 protein: CASRYRTGKYGYTF; CDR3 DNA: TGTGCCAGCAGATACAGGACGGGAAAATATGGCTACACCTTC
D gene: TRBD2; J gene: TRBJ2-7; clone size: few; V gene: TRBV4-3; CDR3 protein: CASSQGIQWRREASYEQYF; CDR3 DNA: TGCGCCAGCAGCCAAGGTATCCAGTGGCGGCGGGAGGCCTCCTACGAGCAGTACTTC
D gene: TRBD1; J gene: TRBJ1-1; clone size: .; V gene: TRBV5-5; CDR3 protein: CASSWGTGRTEAFF; CDR3 DNA: TGTGCCAGCAGCTGGGGGACAGGGAGGACTGAAGCTTTCTTT
D gene: .; J gene: TRBJ2-1; clone size: .; V gene: TRBV10-3; CDR3 protein: CAISDQPPLATYNEQFF; CDR3 DNA: TGTGCCATCAGTGACCAACCCCCGCTAGCGACCTATAATGAGCAGTTCTTC